The clone carrying this T cell receptor beta chain came up a few times. Its antigen is currently unknown. This CDR3 has 15 residues. The germline CDR1 and CDR2 sequences are SGHVS and FNYEAQ. Trimming pared 1 base from V and 9 bases from J, leaving 16 bases between. This sample was taken from a study of cytomegalovirus exposure and HLA in healthy donors. Overall study findings and caveats: Reports state that TCR beta sequences accurately predicted most subjects' HLA-A and HLA-B alleles. The presence/absence work took it that sequencing depth was about the same across donors. With DRB1 most and HLA-C fewest, TCR association rates differed between HLA loci in a later analysis.

The study ran its PCR with 60 Vbeta and 13 Jbeta primers. The data were produced by immunoSEQ multiplex PCR, yet TCRdb's version contains in-frame clones alone and is incomplete. The repertoire consists of 150,000 to 200,000 clones, with approximately 85% occurring once and the leading ten covering 1.5% to 2%. Unrecorded immune exposure was likely among donors, who were nominally healthy when sampled. Sequenced material: PBMCs. This clonotype was sampled from a young man in good health and CMV-seronegative. This chain uses TRBV7-6 with TRBJ1-5; a possible D gene is TRBD1 (6 bases). The CDR3 is CASSLVAGAEGPQHF. The CDR3 DNA reads as TGTGCCAGCAGCTTAGTTGCAGGGGCCGAGGGGCCCCAGCATTTT.